These 19 T cell receptor beta chains originate from one sample sequenced in a study of shared T cell receptors in the human thymus. Clones were sequenced by immunoSEQ multiplex PCR, and TCRdb holds only the in-frame ones, with some missing. Of hundreds of thousands of clones in the sample, about 95% were seen once. Sequences were obtained from thymocytes. The receptors shown here come from a human donor.

CDR3 loop: CASSMDQGRGSSYNEQFF. The CDR3, as DNA: TGTGCCAGTAGTATGGATCAGGGAAGGGGTAGCTCCTACAATGAGCAGTTCTTC. The chain couples TRBV19 to TRBJ2-1, with D perhaps matching TRBD1 (5 bases). CDR1 and CDR2 (germline): LNHDA, SQIVND (reference sequence). The CDR3 has 18 amino acids. The germline V and J ends were trimmed by 3 bases and 0 bases, with 18 bases remaining between them. The whole variable domain, remainder taken from reference TRBV19 and TRBJ2-1, is DGGITQSPKYLFRKEGQNVTLSCEQNLNHDAMYWYRQDPGQGLRLIYYSQIVNDFQKGDIAEGYSVSREKKESFPLTVTSAQKNPTAFYLCASSMDQGRGSSYNEQFFGPGTRLTVL.

This clone was seen once. The CDR3, as DNA: TGTGCCAGCAGGGCCGGGGGTGAAAACTATGGCTACACCTTC. Residues: CASRAGGENYGYTF. The chain is built from TRBV5-4 and TRBJ1-2, with a possible D match to TRBD1 (5 bases). This CDR3 is 14 amino acids long. Trimming took off 5 bases at V and 2 bases at J, with 13 bases between the two ends. Germline V lookup: CDR1 SGHNT, CDR2 YYREEE (reference sequence). Variable domain in full (rest from reference TRBV5-4 and TRBJ1-2): ETGVTQSPTHLIKTRGQQVTLRCSSQSGHNTVSWYQQALGQGPQFIFQYYREEENGRGNFPPRFSGLQFPNYSSELNVNALELDDSALYLCASRAGGENYGYTFGSGTRLTVV.

The chain combines TRBV5-1 with TRBJ2-5; D not resolved. Trimming took off 4 bases at V and 2 bases at J, with 12 bases between the two ends. CDR1 and CDR2 (germline): SGHRS, YFSETQ. The CDR3 extends over 14 amino acids. CDR3 sequence: CASSHSEFQETQYF. The CDR3 DNA reads as TGCGCCAGCAGCCATTCAGAGTTTCAAGAGACCCAGTACTTC. The variable domain in full, completed from reference TRBV5-1 and TRBJ2-5, reads KAGVTQTPRYLIKTRGQQVTLSCSPISGHRSVSWYQQTPGQGLQFLFEYFSETQRNKGNFPGRFSGRQFSNSRSEMNVSTLELGDSALYLCASSHSEFQETQYFGPGTRLLVL.

V is TRBV9 and J is TRBJ2-3; no clear D gene. V was pared by 7 bases and J by 0 bases, with 12 bases between. Per the germline V gene, CDR1 is SGDLS and CDR2 is YYNGEE. The CDR3 is 14 amino acids. CDR3 loop: CASQHDGSTDTQYF. The CDR3 nucleotides are TGTGCCAGCCAACACGACGGAAGCACAGATACGCAGTATTTT.

V gene TRBV13 combines with J gene TRBJ2-5, with D perhaps matching TRBD1 (6 bases). The CDR3 has 16 amino acids. With 0 bases removed from V and 4 bases from J, the gap between germline ends came to 15 bases. Germline V gene data show CDR1 as PRHDT and CDR2 as FYEKMQ (reference sequence). The CDR3 loop is CASSLGTGFPRETQYF. The CDR3 DNA is TGTGCCAGCAGCTTAGGAACAGGGTTCCCCAGAGAGACCCAGTACTTC.

The chain uses TRBV7-2 and TRBJ2-1; D ambiguous. The CDR3 length is 16 residues. From germline, CDR1 is SGHTA and CDR2 FQGNSA. Trimming shortened V by 2 bases and J by 0 bases, and 11 bases separated the two germline ends. The CDR3 sequence is CASSLKLFSSYNEQFF. Here the CDR3 DNA reads TGTGCCAGCAGCTTAAAGCTTTTCAGCTCCTACAATGAGCAGTTCTTC.

The genes are TRBV28 and TRBJ2-7; D perhaps matches TRBD2 (5 bases). Deletions cut 6 bases from V and 7 bases from J, with 13 bases between. From germline, CDR1 is MDHEN and CDR2 SYDVKM. The CDR3 has 12 residues. CDR3 amino acids: CASRPPWEEQYF. CDR3 DNA: TGTGCCAGCAGACCCCCTTGGGAGGAGCAGTACTTC.

The chain links TRBV14 to TRBJ2-2; 9 bases fit TRBD1. V was pared by 0 bases and J by 1 base, with 3 bases of the junction left unmatched. The CDR3 covers 17 residues. CDR1 is SGHDN, CDR2 FVKESK, per germline. In nucleotides, the CDR3 is TGTGCCAGCAGCCAAGATCCGGGACAGGGGAACACCGGGGAGCTGTTTTTT. Translated: CASSQDPGQGNTGELFF.

The V and J genes are TRBV5-5 and TRBJ2-1, with D tentatively TRBD1 (5 bases). This CDR3 region has 16 residues. CDR1 and CDR2 from the germline V gene are SGHKS and YYEKEE (reference sequence). V was cut by 2 bases and J by 3 bases, with 15 bases left in between. In nucleotides, the CDR3 is TGTGCCAGCAGCTTCCACGATTGGGGCGGCTACAATGAGCAGTTCTTC. Its protein product is CASSFHDWGGYNEQFF.

The rearrangement links TRBV30 to TRBJ2-7, with D possibly TRBD1 on 5 matching bases. Trimming shortened V by 8 bases and J by 1 base, and 9 bases separated the two germline ends. Germline-derived CDR1 and CDR2 are GTSNPN and SVGIG (reference sequence). There are 11 residues in the CDR3. The CDR3 region has the DNA TGTGCCGTAACAGGTTCCTACGAGCAGTACTTC. Translating it yields CAVTGSYEQYF.

The V and J genes are TRBV28 and TRBJ2-7, with D hard to call. V was shortened by 5 bases and J by 3 bases, with 17 bases between the two germline ends. Germline V CDR1 and CDR2: MDHEN, SYDVKM. The CDR3 has 15 residues. This chain's CDR3 is CASSRRAQKDYEQYF. Written as DNA, the CDR3 is TGTGCCAGCAGTCGTCGGGCCCAGAAGGACTACGAGCAGTACTTC.

The rearrangement links TRBV2 to TRBJ2-5, with D perhaps TRBD1 or TRBD2 (5 bases each). Trimming took off 3 bases at V and 0 bases at J, with 8 bases between the two ends. The CDR3 runs to 14 residues. Looked up from germline, CDR1 is SNHLY and CDR2 is FYNNEI. In DNA, the CDR3 is TGTGCCAGCAGTGATTGGGGGTACCAAGAGACCCAGTACTTC. Its protein product is CASSDWGYQETQYF.

This clone was seen once. The chain is built from TRBV27 and TRBJ2-6; TRBD2 aligns across 8 bases. The CDR3 runs 20 residues. Germline V gene data show CDR1 as MNHEY and CDR2 as SMNVEV (reference sequence). V lost 6 bases and J lost 0; bases outside the gene matches: 16. The CDR3 spells CASSAQPWTSWDSGANVLTF. CDR3 in DNA: TGTGCCAGCAGCGCTCAACCTTGGACTAGCTGGGACTCTGGGGCCAACGTCCTGACTTTC.

The chain has TRBV27 and TRBJ2-7; D gene ambiguous. This CDR3 comprises 17 residues. Germline lookup yields CDR1 MNHEY and CDR2 SMNVEV (reference sequence). V was shortened by 1 base and J by 0 bases, with 16 bases between the two germline ends. Here the CDR3 reads CASSLYPYKPGSYEQYF. The CDR3 region has the DNA TGTGCCAGCAGTTTATATCCGTATAAACCGGGCTCCTACGAGCAGTACTTC.

The chain couples TRBV14 to TRBJ2-2; D is unclear. The V end lost 3 bases, the J end lost 10 bases, and 9 bases lay between the germline ends. The CDR3 has 12 residues. Germline lookup yields CDR1 SGHDN and CDR2 FVKESK. CDR3 in DNA: TGTGCCAGCAGCCATATAAGCGAGGAGCTGTTTTTT. Translation gives CASSHISEELFF.

The chain combines TRBV4-2 with TRBJ2-4; 9 bases fit TRBD1. The germline V gene encodes CDR1 LGHNA and CDR2 YNFKEQ. This CDR3 spans 17 amino acids. After removal of 5 bases from V and 3 bases from J, the junction contained 11 bases not matched to a gene. DNA of the CDR3: TGTGCCAGCAGCTCATGGGACAGGGAGGTCGTCAAAAACATTCAGTACTTC. The encoded protein is CASSSWDREVVKNIQYF.

The CDR3 protein is CASSLGAVEAFF. CDR3 in DNA: TGTGCCAGCAGCTTGGGGGCCGTCGAAGCTTTCTTT. The rearrangement uses TRBV5-6 and TRBJ1-1; no firm D call. This CDR3 comprises 12 residues. Trimming removed 0 bases from V and 8 bases from J, with 8 bases in between. From germline, CDR1 is SGHDT and CDR2 YYEEEE. The entire variable domain, with the rest obtained from reference TRBV5-6 and TRBJ1-1, is as follows: DAGVTQSPTHLIKTRGQQVTLRCSPKSGHDTVSWYQQALGQGPQFIFQYYEEEERQRGNFPDRFSGHQFPNYSSELNVNALLLGDSALYLCASSLGAVEAFFGQGTRLTVV.

The CDR3 bases are TGTGCCAGCAGCTTAAGACAGGGATACTACGAGCAGTACTTC. Its translation: CASSLRQGYYEQYF. V and J are TRBV5-5 and TRBJ2-7; 7 positions agree with TRBD1. The V gene end was trimmed by 2 bases and the J gene end by 3 bases; junction bases not matched to a gene: 5. From germline, CDR1 is SGHKS and CDR2 YYEKEE (reference sequence). This CDR3 region has 14 residues. The variable domain in full, completed from reference TRBV5-5 and TRBJ2-7, reads DAGVTQSPTHLIKTRGQQVTLRCSPISGHKSVSWYQQVLGQGPQFIFQYYEKEERGRGNFPDRFSARQFPNYSSELNVNALLLGDSALYLCASSLRQGYYEQYFGPGTRLTVT.

A note on this clone: One end of the junction fails to match germline, which may point to a read error. V and J are TRBV29-1 and TRBJ2-3; tentative D call: TRBD2 (5 bases). Germline V lookup: CDR1 SQVTM, CDR2 ANQGSEA. The CDR3 spans 16 residues. This CDR3 is CSVVSPLGTSIDTQYF. The CDR3 DNA reads as TGCAGCGTTGTCTCCCCACTAGGAACGAGCATAGATACGCAGTATTTT.